Below, 9 T cell receptor beta chains from the same sample are listed, as sequenced in a study of T cell responses to AZD1222 COVID-19 vaccine. Only in-frame clones appear in the TCRdb table, and some are missing; sequencing was by immunoSEQ multiplex PCR. The profile covers about 180,000 clones, with 85% to 95% appearing a single time and more than 1.5% taken by the ten largest. This sample comprised peripheral blood, obtained 28 days after the second AZD1222 dose. These receptors all come from an adult who received the AZD1222 COVID-19 vaccine.

The chain employs TRBV19 and TRBJ1-1; D is unclear. Germline-derived CDR1 and CDR2 are LNHDA and SQIVND (reference sequence). This CDR3 is 13 amino acids long. The V and J ends lost 8 bases and 1 base respectively, with 11 bases between them. CDR3 sequence reads: CASEHIPNTEAFF. As DNA, the CDR3 is TGTGCCAGTGAACACATACCGAACACTGAAGCTTTCTTT. Supplemented by reference TRBV19 and TRBJ1-1, the full variable domain reads DGGITQSPKYLFRKEGQNVTLSCEQNLNHDAMYWYRQDPGQGLRLIYYSQIVNDFQKGDIAEGYSVSREKKESFPLTVTSAQKNPTAFYLCASEHIPNTEAFFGQGTRLTVV.

The chain recombines TRBV28 with TRBJ1-1, with TRBD1 as a possible D gene (6 bases). Germline CDR1 and CDR2: MDHEN and SYDVKM. The CDR3 is made up of 16 amino acids. V was clipped by 5 bases and J by 0 bases, with 16 bases between them. The CDR3 region is CASSPSQGRMNTEAFF. The CDR3 DNA follows: TGTGCCAGCAGTCCCTCCCAGGGGAGGATGAACACTGAAGCTTTCTTT.

The V and J genes are TRBV18 and TRBJ1-3; TRBD1 is a possible D gene (6 bases). V lost 4 bases, J lost 7 bases, and 20 bases lay in between. Germline V lookup: CDR1 KGHSH, CDR2 LQKENI. The CDR3 has 16 amino acids. This chain's CDR3 is CASSQPGQPKSNTIYF. CDR3 DNA: TGTGCCAGCTCACAACCGGGACAACCTAAATCGAACACCATATATTTT.

The gene calls are TRBV27 and TRBJ1-6; D gene ambiguous. The ends were cut back, 5 bases at V and 9 bases at J, with 17 bases in the middle. Germline CDR1 MNHEY, CDR2 SMNVEV (reference sequence). This CDR3 has 15 residues. CDR3 DNA sequence: TGTGCCAGCAGTCCCGCGATATTGTTCGGTTCACCCCTCCACTTT. Translated, it gives CASSPAILFGSPLHF.

J is TRBJ2-3 and V is TRBV5-1; D gene uncertain. The CDR3 is 14 amino acids. Germline V CDR1 and CDR2: SGHRS, YFSETQ. The V end lost 2 bases, the J end lost 4 bases, and 11 bases lay between the germline ends. DNA of the CDR3: TGCGCCAGCAGCTTCGCCCCCCTACCAGATACGCAGTATTTT. Translation gives CASSFAPLPDTQYF.

V and J are TRBV7-2 and TRBJ2-2, with 8 bases identical to TRBD2. This CDR3 has 16 residues. The junction had 9 bases not matched to a gene; V was cut back by 4 bases and J by 5 bases. Germline lookup yields CDR1 SGHTA and CDR2 FQGNSA. The DNA of the CDR3 is TGTGCCAGCAGCTCGACAGCGGGAGAGATAACCGGGGAGCTGTTTTTT. Protein sequence: CASSSTAGEITGELFF.

This clone has a single count. V usage is TRBV10-3 and J usage is TRBJ2-7, with a possible D match to TRBD1 (6 bases). CDR1 is ENHRY and CDR2 is SYGVKD in the germline V gene. V was shortened by 3 bases and J by 1 base, with 13 bases between the two germline ends. This CDR3 is 15 amino acids long. CDR3 DNA: TGTGCCATCAGTGAAGGGACACAAACTTCCTACGAGCAGTACTTC. Protein: CAISEGTQTSYEQYF.

V is TRBV19 and J is TRBJ1-2; the match to TRBD1 covers 8 bases. This CDR3 region has 13 residues. Germline assignment: CDR1 LNHDA and CDR2 SQIVND (reference sequence). Losses at the gene ends were 6 bases for V and 4 bases for J; bases not matched to a gene: 4. The CDR3 protein is CASSNGQGYGYTF. Here the CDR3 DNA reads TGTGCCAGTAGCAACGGACAGGGCTATGGCTACACCTTC.

The rearrangement links TRBV6-2 or TRBV6-3 to TRBJ2-7, with 9 positions matching TRBD2. The CDR3 covers 17 residues. The V segment lost 2 bases and the J segment 2 bases; nucleotides outside the gene matches: 10. Germline V gene data show CDR1 as MNHEY and CDR2 as SVGEGT. In DNA, the CDR3 is TGTGCCAGCAGTTACAGAGACAATAGCGGGGGTACCTACGAGCAGTACTTC. Protein sequence: CASSYRDNSGGTYEQYF.